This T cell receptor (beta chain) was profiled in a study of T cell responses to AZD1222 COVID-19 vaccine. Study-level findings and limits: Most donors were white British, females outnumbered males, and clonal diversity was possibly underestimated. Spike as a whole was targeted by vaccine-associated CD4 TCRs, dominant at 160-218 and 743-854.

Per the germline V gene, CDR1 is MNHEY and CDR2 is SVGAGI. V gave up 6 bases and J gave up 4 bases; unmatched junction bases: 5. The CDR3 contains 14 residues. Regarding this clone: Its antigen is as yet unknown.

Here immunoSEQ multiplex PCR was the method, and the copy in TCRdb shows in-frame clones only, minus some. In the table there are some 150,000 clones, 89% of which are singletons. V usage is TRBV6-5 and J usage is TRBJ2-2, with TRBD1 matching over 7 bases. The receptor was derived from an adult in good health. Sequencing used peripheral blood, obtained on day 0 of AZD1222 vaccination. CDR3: CASSPDRRTGELFF. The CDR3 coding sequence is TGTGCCAGCAGCCCGGACAGGCGCACCGGGGAGCTGTTTTTT.